The T cell receptor beta chain described here comes from a study of regulatory T cells in long-lasting Graves disease. Findings of the study overall: There were preferences for TRBV28, TRBJ1-2 and TRBJ2-5 in persistent disease.

Time point: newly diagnosed GD, antithyroid drugs for less than 3 months. Making the TCR library involved RNA that had been extracted from PBMCs. There are many counts of this clonotype. Its antigen is still unknown. HTBI primers from iRepertoire and Arm-PCR of CDR3 regions yielded the TCR beta libraries. MiXCR, applied by TCRdb to the multiplex PCR reads, yields one record per CDR3 protein. The sample holds 400,000 to 550,000 distinct CDR3 sequences, about 16% seen once. Germline V gene lookup returns CDR1 MNHEY and CDR2 SMNVEV (reference sequence). The V and J ends lost 3 bases and 5 bases respectively, with 16 bases between them. The CDR3 length is 15 residues. This sample also appeared in a second study, on T cells in Graves' hyperthyroidism and ophthalmopathy. That report adds: Hyperthyroidism of Graves' type that showed no ophthalmopathy progression within 18 months was stable.

The chain recombines TRBV27 with TRBJ1-1; a weak D match, TRBD1 (5 bases). Here the sequenced sample was peripheral blood mononuclear cells (PBMCs), taken at new diagnosis, from a patient treated with antithyroid drugs. This clonotype was sampled from a woman aged 30 to 39 with Graves disease. This CDR3 is CASSLGGGAATEAFF. CDR3 nucleotide sequence: TGTGCCAGCAGTTTGGGGGGAGGGGCTGCGACTGAAGCTTTCTTT.